The clone carrying this TCR beta chain has a single count. These data are taken from a study of OX40 agonist ivuxolimab in advanced cancers. Whole-study context: The patients' treatment was ivuxolimab, an agonistic anti-OX40 (CD134) antibody. Aged roughly 20 to 85 with a mean of around 60 years, they were about 80% male. Prior anti-PD-1, anti-PD-L1 or anti-CTLA-4 therapy was allowed; less than 45% had some.

V was clipped by 6 bases and J by 11 bases, with 16 bases between them. Per the germline V gene, CDR1 is LGHNT and CDR2 is FRNRAP. CDR3 size: 12 residues. The timepoints at which blood was sampled were baseline, cycle 4 day 1, and cycle 7 day 1. Repertoires were generated with immunoSEQ multiplex PCR, while TCRdb's copy carries only in-frame clones and drops some. The sample holds 49,000 or so clones, 89% seen once. The chain recombines TRBV12-5 with TRBJ1-1, with D maybe TRBD1 (5 bases). The specimen comprised CD4+ or CD8+ T cells sorted from blood, sampled in a trial of the OX40 agonist ivuxolimab. The origin of this receptor is an adult with an advanced solid tumor such as melanoma, head and neck, liver or kidney cancer. The CDR3 DNA sequence: TGTGCTAGTGGCTTGCGCAGGGTGCGGGCTTTCTTT. Translating it yields CASGLRRVRAFF.